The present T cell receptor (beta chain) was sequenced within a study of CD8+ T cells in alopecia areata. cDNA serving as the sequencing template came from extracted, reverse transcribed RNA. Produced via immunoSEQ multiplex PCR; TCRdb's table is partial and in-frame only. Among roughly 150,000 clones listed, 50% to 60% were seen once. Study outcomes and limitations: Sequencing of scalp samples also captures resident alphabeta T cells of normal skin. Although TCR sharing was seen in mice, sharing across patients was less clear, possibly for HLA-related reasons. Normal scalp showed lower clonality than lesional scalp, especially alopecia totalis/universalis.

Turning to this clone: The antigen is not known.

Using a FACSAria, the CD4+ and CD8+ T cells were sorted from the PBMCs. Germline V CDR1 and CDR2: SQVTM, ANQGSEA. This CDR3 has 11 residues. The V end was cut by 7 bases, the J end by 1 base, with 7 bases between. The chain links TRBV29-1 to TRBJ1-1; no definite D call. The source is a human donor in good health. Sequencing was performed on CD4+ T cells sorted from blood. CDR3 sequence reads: CSALWNTEAFF. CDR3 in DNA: TGCAGCGCCCTGTGGAACACTGAAGCTTTCTTT.